The table lists the clone carrying this T cell receptor beta chain with many counts. The antigen is undetermined. The source of the sample is a study of human T cells and chemical hapten exposure. General observations from the study: Expanded TCRs were compared with controls, and the expanded TCRs formed significantly more large CDR3 similarity clusters. Unchanged with DPC sensitization were TCRs above 1 in 1000 frequency.

The V gene lost 6 bases and the J gene lost 4 bases, with 16 bases spanning the gap. The CDR3 has 13 residues. Germline CDR1 reads SQVTM; CDR2 reads ANQGSEA. Time point denoted: patch test 2, 6 weeks after DPC sensitization. Treatment here: therapeutic diphenylcyclopropenone sensitization with weekly scalp DPC. As processed by the authors: Sequenced samples showed a median of 95,638 TCRs each, with counts running from about 20,000 to 690,000. TCRdb used MiXCR to reprocess the RACE reads, holding one entry per CDR3 protein. These V and J calls originate from TCRdb's pipeline instead of the authors' own analysis. The profile shows 96,000 or so distinct CDR3 sequences, roughly a tenth of them singletons.

V gene TRBV29-1 combines with J gene TRBJ2-7, with D perhaps being TRBD1 or TRBD2 (6 bases each). This clonotype was sampled from a woman between 40 and 50 years old with alopecia areata. Some clones in this sample may be carry-over from other donors' samples. The sequencing here drew on whole blood, taken in connection with sensitization to the hapten diphenylcyclopropenone (DPC). The CDR3 here is CSVGGRQRYEQYF. CDR3 sequence (DNA): TGCAGCGTGGGGGGCAGGCAACGGTACGAGCAGTACTTC.